The table lists the clone carrying this T cell receptor beta chain with a count of one. Its antigen is not known. This specimen comes from a study of regulatory T cells in long-lasting Graves disease. The study's findings and limits: With persistent disease, TRBV28, TRBJ1-2 and TRBJ2-5 were the favored segments.

Arm-PCR of CDR3 regions and iRepertoire HTBI primers were used to build TCR beta libraries. TCRdb reprocessed the multiplex PCR reads with MiXCR, giving one entry per CDR3 protein. The sample includes fewer than 400,000 distinct CDR3 sequences, about 20% of them seen just once. The sample's time point: persistent/refractory GD, antithyroid drugs over 5 years with positive TRAb. The TCR library used RNA extracted from PBMCs. American Thyroid Association guidelines defined Graves' disease diagnosis. Unmatched junction bases numbered 12, after V lost 4 bases and J lost 9 bases. CDR1 and CDR2 from the germline V gene are MGHRA and YSYEKL. This CDR3 region has 16 residues.

The sequence came from a female donor with Graves disease. This rearrangement joins TRBV4-1 to TRBJ2-2; 9 bases map to TRBD2. This sample comprised peripheral blood mononuclear cells (PBMCs), obtained when the disease was refractory, from a patient treated with antithyroid drugs. CDR3: CASSPGGSGRSRELFF. DNA of the CDR3: TGCGCCAGCAGCCCCGGGGGTAGCGGGAGATCCCGGGAGCTGTTTTTT.